This T cell receptor beta chain originates from a study of OX40 agonist ivuxolimab in advanced cancers. Patients were excluded for autoimmune disease history or systemic immunosuppression. Some clones are missing from TCRdb's copy, which holds only in-frame ones; the method was immunoSEQ multiplex PCR. In the table there are roughly 93,000 clones, about 89% of which are singletons. Germline values: CDR1 SGHAT, CDR2 FQDESV (reference sequence). Trimming left V 5 bases short and J 7 bases short, with 21 bases between. This CDR3 contains 16 residues. Sequencing was performed on CD4+ or CD8+ T cells sorted from blood, taken in a trial of the OX40 agonist ivuxolimab. The chain employs TRBV11-1 and TRBJ2-1, with a tentative D call TRBD2 (6 bases). This sequence was found in an adult with an advanced solid tumor such as melanoma, head and neck, liver or kidney cancer. The CDR3, as DNA: TGTGCCAGCAGCACACCGGGACTTTTAAAAGGAAATGAGCAGTTCTTC. Its protein is CASSTPGLLKGNEQFF.